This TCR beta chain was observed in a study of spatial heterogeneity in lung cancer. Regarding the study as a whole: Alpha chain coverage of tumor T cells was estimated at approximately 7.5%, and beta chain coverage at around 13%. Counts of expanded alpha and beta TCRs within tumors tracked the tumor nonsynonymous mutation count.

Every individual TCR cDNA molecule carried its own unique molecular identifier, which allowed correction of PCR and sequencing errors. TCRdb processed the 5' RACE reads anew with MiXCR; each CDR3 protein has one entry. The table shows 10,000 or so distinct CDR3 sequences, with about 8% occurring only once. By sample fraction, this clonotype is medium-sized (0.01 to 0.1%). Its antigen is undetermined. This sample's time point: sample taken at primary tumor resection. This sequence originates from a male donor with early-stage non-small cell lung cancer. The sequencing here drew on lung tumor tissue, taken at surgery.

CDR3 bases: TGCAGTGCCAAACAGGGACATAACGTGCAGCCCCAGCATTTT. Its translation: CSAKQGHNVQPQHF. The chain combines TRBV20-1 with TRBJ1-5, with a weak D call TRBD1 (6 bases). V lost 6 bases and J lost 7, with 19 bases in between. Per germline, CDR1 DFQATT and CDR2 SNEGSKA (reference sequence). The CDR3 has 14 residues.